The 18 T cell receptor beta chains in this list originate from one sample, sequenced in a study of response to subunit inactivated influenza vaccine (dated by TCRdb to 2016 to 2019). Library preparation used RT-PCR. For sequencing, an Illumina HiSeq 2500 was employed. In TCRdb, the public reads were trimmed at Q25 with fastp and aligned with MiXCR, with productive beta chains retained. A single entry per CDR3 protein holds the most common genes and DNA from its merged rows. In all, the sample holds roughly 290,000 distinct CDR3 sequences, and roughly 22% of those were seen once. The ten top clones hold about 10% of the sample. The starting material was PBMCs from blood, obtained around 22 months after vaccination. The source is a man aged 45 to 70 who received an inactivated influenza vaccine. Donor details come from another sample of the same person, matched by shared clones.

The V call is TRBV12-3 or TRBV12-4, the J call TRBJ1-1; 7 bases agree with TRBD1. V shed 7 bases and J 0 bases; nucleotides not matched to a gene: 8. The CDR3 is made up of 15 amino acids. The CDR3 DNA follows: TGTGCCAGCAACCGGGACAGTGCTATGAACACTGAAGCTTTCTTT. Its protein is CASNRDSAMNTEAFF.

This clonotype turned up a few times. J is TRBJ2-7 and V is TRBV7-2; 10 nucleotides match TRBD2. The germline V gene has CDR1 SGHTA and CDR2 FQGNSA. The CDR3 is 16 residues long. V shed 2 bases and J 0 bases; nucleotides not matched to a gene: 4. The CDR3 region is CASSLSSGGRSYEQYF. CDR3 nucleotide sequence: TGTGCCAGCAGCTTAAGTAGCGGGGGGCGCTCCTACGAGCAGTACTTC.

CDR3 amino acids: CASRPEGGEDTEAFF. The CDR3 DNA follows: TGCGCCAGCAGGCCGGAAGGGGGGGAGGACACTGAAGCTTTCTTT. The chain combines TRBV5-1 with TRBJ1-1; perhaps TRBD1 as D (6 bases). Germline-derived CDR1 and CDR2 are SGHRS and YFSETQ. This CDR3 region has 15 residues. V dropped 5 bases and J dropped 3 bases, with 17 bases sitting between them.

The sample holds a few counts of this clonotype. V is TRBV11-3 and J is TRBJ2-7; the D is unclear. The CDR3 contains 13 residues. Germline values: CDR1 SGHNT, CDR2 YENEEA. Trimming removed 3 bases at V and 4 bases at J, with 10 bases between. The CDR3 coding sequence is TGTGCCAGCAGCTTTAGGACGGATTACGAGCAGTACTTC. This codes for CASSFRTDYEQYF.

The V call is TRBV20-1, the J call TRBJ2-7; 13 bases line up with TRBD2. The CDR3 extends over 14 amino acids. The J segment lost 6 bases and the V segment lost 5 bases, leaving 7 bases of the junction unmatched. CDR1 and CDR2 (germline): DFQATT, SNEGSKA (reference sequence). In DNA form, the CDR3 reads TGCAGTGCTCCGAGGACTAGCGGGGGCGGCGAGCAGTACTTC. Translation gives CSAPRTSGGGEQYF.

The chain combines TRBV6-5 with TRBJ2-7; D may be TRBD2 (5 bases). V lost 4 bases to trimming and J lost 2 bases, with 12 bases between them. Looked up from germline, CDR1 is MNHEY and CDR2 is SVGAGI. The CDR3 spans 14 residues. This CDR3 is CASSFMFGTYEQYF. The CDR3 DNA follows: TGTGCCAGCAGTTTTATGTTCGGGACCTACGAGCAGTACTTC.

The chain has TRBV6-1 and TRBJ2-5, with a possible D match to TRBD2 (5 bases). V dropped 4 bases and J dropped 5 bases, with 8 bases sitting between them. The CDR3 totals 12 residues. The germline gives CDR1 MNHNS, CDR2 SASEGT. The CDR3 spells CASSVLAETQYF. CDR3 in DNA: TGTGCCAGCAGTGTCTTAGCGGAGACCCAGTACTTC.

Details on this clonotype: Lacking the conserved final phenylalanine or tryptophan, this CDR3 likely reflects a read error. The limits of the CDR3 on the DNA are not certain, so only TCRdb's listed CDR3 is given. The chain couples TRBV2 to TRBJ2-7; the DNA was not compared with TRBD1, the D call given in the table. The CDR3 is made up of 12 amino acids, end residues included. In germline, CDR1 is SNHLY, CDR2 FYNNEI. CDR3 sequence reads: CASRTGQTDPVI.

This clonotype occurred a few times. The rearrangement links TRBV29-1 to TRBJ2-5; possible D gene TRBD2, 5 bases. V lost 1 base, J lost 5 bases, and 11 bases lay in between. Per the germline V gene, CDR1 is SQVTM and CDR2 is ANQGSEA. The CDR3 is 13 residues long. In DNA form, the CDR3 reads TGCAGCGTTGAAGCTTCTAGAGGGGAGACCCAGTACTTC. Amino acids: CSVEASRGETQYF.

This chain connects TRBV6-1 to TRBJ2-3; TRBD1 aligns across 9 bases. This CDR3 has 15 amino acids. Trimming cost V 7 bases and J 9 bases; bases outside gene matches: 14. Per the germline V gene, CDR1 is MNHNS and CDR2 is SASEGT. CDR3 in DNA: TGTGCCAGCACAAGGGCGGGACAGGGCGATATAACGCAGTATTTT. Amino acid sequence: CASTRAGQGDITQYF.

In its sample, this clonotype was seen a few times. The genes are TRBV20-1 and TRBJ1-5; D is unresolved. Germline values: CDR1 DFQATT, CDR2 SNEGSKA (reference sequence). Trimming removed 5 bases from V and 3 bases from J, with 14 bases in between. The CDR3 is 14 residues long. The chain's CDR3 is CSAEDGLNNQPQHF. DNA of the CDR3: TGCAGTGCTGAGGACGGTCTAAACAATCAGCCCCAGCATTTT.

This clonotype occurred a few times. The rearrangement uses TRBV15 and TRBJ1-1; 10 bases map to TRBD1. CDR3 length: 16 residues. The V and J ends lost 5 bases and 6 bases, in that order; junction bases with no gene match: 12. Germline CDR1 and CDR2: LNHNV and YYDKDF (reference sequence). In DNA, the CDR3 is TGTGCCACCAGCGGCTACCGGGACAGGGGATCCCCTGAAGCTTTCTTT. This sequence encodes CATSGYRDRGSPEAFF.

This chain connects TRBV5-4 to TRBJ2-1; no clear D. This CDR3 is 12 amino acids long. Germline V gene data show CDR1 as SGHNT and CDR2 as YYREEE (reference sequence). Trimming took 1 base from V and 7 from J, leaving 6 bases between them. The CDR3, as DNA: TGTGCCAGCAGCTTGAGCGTTAATGAGCAGTTCTTC. This codes for CASSLSVNEQFF.

The chain couples TRBV12-3 or TRBV12-4 to TRBJ1-5; no firm D call. The CDR3 runs to 12 residues. V was cut by 6 bases and J by 4 bases, with 7 bases left in between. This chain's CDR3 is CASRVDNQPQHF. The CDR3 DNA sequence: TGTGCCAGCAGGGTAGATAATCAGCCCCAGCATTTT.

The table lists this clonotype with many counts. The chain links TRBV5-5 to TRBJ2-2; 11 nucleotides match TRBD2. CDR3 size: 17 residues. Looked up from germline, CDR1 is SGHKS and CDR2 is YYEKEE (reference sequence). V shed 2 bases and J 1 base; nucleotides not matched to a gene: 4. CDR3 residues: CASSFYLAGGNTGELFF. The DNA for the CDR3 is TGTGCCAGCAGCTTTTATCTAGCGGGAGGGAACACCGGGGAGCTGTTTTTT.

This clonotype was counted only a few times. This chain connects TRBV29-1 to TRBJ2-7; D is possibly TRBD1 (5 bases). Trimming pared 6 bases from V and 1 base from J, leaving 16 bases between. The germline V gene encodes CDR1 SQVTM and CDR2 ANQGSEA. The CDR3 consists of 14 residues. In DNA, the CDR3 is TGCAGCGTCACCCCGCAGGGTAGGTCCTACGAGCAGTACTTC. This sequence encodes CSVTPQGRSYEQYF.

This clonotype was observed a handful of times. This rearrangement joins TRBV5-1 to TRBJ2-7, with 9 bases matching TRBD1. J lost 1 base, V lost 4 bases, and 6 bases had no gene match. The CDR3 contains 15 residues. Germline V lookup: CDR1 SGHRS, CDR2 YFSETQ. The CDR3 loop reads CASSTQGAVSYEQYF. The CDR3 DNA follows: TGCGCCAGCAGCACACAGGGGGCTGTGTCCTACGAGCAGTACTTC.

The rearrangement links TRBV4-2 to TRBJ1-1, with 9 bases matching TRBD1. Germline CDR1 reads LGHNA; CDR2 reads YNFKEQ. After removal of 3 bases from V and 5 bases from J, the junction contained 10 bases not matched to a gene. CDR3 length: 16 residues. CDR3 sequence: CASSQRQGQGRTEAFF. The DNA of the CDR3 is TGTGCCAGCAGCCAGAGACAGGGACAGGGAAGAACTGAAGCTTTCTTT.